These 18 T cell receptor beta chains came from one sample sequenced in a study of T cells in Graves' hyperthyroidism and ophthalmopathy. Amplification yielded TCR beta CDR3 regions, with RNA transcripts as the source. First-round RT-PCR with HTBI primers amplified the TCR CDR3 region. TCRdb fed the multiplex PCR reads into MiXCR, producing one record per CDR3 protein. The sample includes roughly 260,000 distinct CDR3 sequences, more than 12% of them seen just once. The sample was blood. These receptor sequences come from a woman aged 40 to 49 with Graves' hyperthyroidism that later progressed to Graves' ophthalmopathy.

This clonotype was observed at least ten times. The genes are TRBV6-1 and TRBJ1-4; D might be TRBD1 (6 bases). V lost 6 bases, J lost 7 bases, and 15 bases lay in between. The CDR3 is 14 residues long. Germline V gene data show CDR1 as MNHNS and CDR2 as SASEGT. The CDR3 DNA sequence: TGTGCCAGCAGGGTTACAGGGTCCCGTGAAAAACTGTTTTTT. Amino acids: CASRVTGSREKLFF.

This clonotype came up many times. In DNA form, the CDR3 reads TGCAGCGTCGTTAAAACAGGGGCTTACACTGAAGCTTTCTTT. Residues: CSVVKTGAYTEAFF. This chain links TRBV29-1 with TRBJ1-1, with TRBD1 identical over 7 bases. Trimming removed 6 bases from V and 3 bases from J; junction bases left unmatched: 10. The CDR3 runs 14 residues. Germline values: CDR1 SQVTM, CDR2 ANQGSEA.

At least ten counts were recorded for this clonotype. The chain carries TRBV20-1 and TRBJ2-1, with a weak D call TRBD2 (5 bases). The ends were cut back, 5 bases at V and 4 bases at J, with 21 bases in the middle. Germline CDR1 is DFQATT and CDR2 is SNEGSKA (reference sequence). The CDR3 length is 16 residues. The CDR3 loop reads CSAGERRPARYNEQFF. Here the CDR3 DNA reads TGCAGTGCTGGGGAAAGGAGGCCTGCGAGGTACAATGAGCAGTTCTTC.

This clonotype occurred many times. The rearrangement links TRBV28 to TRBJ2-5, with 8 bases aligning to TRBD2. CDR1 and CDR2 (germline): MDHEN, SYDVKM. CDR3 size: 14 residues. The J segment lost 2 bases and the V segment lost 6 bases, leaving 5 bases of the junction unmatched. This CDR3 reads CASSQGLVQETQYF. The CDR3 DNA reads as TGTGCCAGCAGCCAGGGACTAGTACAAGAGACCCAGTACTTC. The whole variable domain, filled in from reference TRBV28 and TRBJ2-5, reads DVKVTQSSRYLVKRTGEKVFLECVQDMDHENMFWYRQDPGLGLRLIYFSYDVKMKEKGDIPEGYSVSREKKERFSLILESASTNQTSMYLCASSQGLVQETQYFGPGTRLLVL.

This clonotype was seen repeatedly, ten times or more. The chain has TRBV2 and TRBJ2-3, with D unclear. In germline, CDR1 is SNHLY, CDR2 FYNNEI. This CDR3 has 16 residues. V was pared by 1 base and J by 0 bases, with 11 bases between. The CDR3 DNA reads TGTGCCAGCAGTGAAGTAAGAAGGATCAGCACAGATACGCAGTATTTT. Its translation is CASSEVRRISTDTQYF.

This clonotype was detected ten times or more. The CDR3 loop is CASSQIPPGAAGWPQHF. Here the CDR3 DNA reads TGTGCCAGCAGCCAAATCCCTCCAGGGGCCGCGGGCTGGCCCCAGCATTTT. This chain uses TRBV3-1 with TRBJ1-5, with TRBD1 as a possible D gene (6 bases). Between the trimmed V and J ends, which lost 2 bases and 9 bases, there was a span of 23 bases. Germline V CDR1 and CDR2: LGHDT, YNNKEL (reference sequence). CDR3 length equals 17 residues.

This clonotype was seen many times. The V gene is TRBV12-3 or TRBV12-4, the J gene TRBJ2-5; TRBD2 agrees at 9 bases. V dropped 6 bases and J dropped 5; count of bases not matched to a gene: 13. The CDR3 is 16 amino acids. CDR3 coding DNA: TGTGCCAGCAGGAAACAACCTACGGCGGGAGGGGAGACCCAGTACTTC. Translating it yields CASRKQPTAGGETQYF.

This clonotype was seen at least ten times. J is TRBJ2-1 and V is TRBV7-9; no firm D call. Trimming removed 5 bases from V and 0 bases from J, with 11 bases in between. Germline V gene lookup returns CDR1 SEHNR and CDR2 FQNEAQ (reference sequence). The CDR3 sequence is 15 residues long. The chain's CDR3 is CASSPPGRSYNEQFF. In DNA form, the CDR3 reads TGTGCCAGCAGCCCTCCCGGTCGCTCCTACAATGAGCAGTTCTTC. The full variable domain, its missing parts supplied by reference TRBV7-9 and TRBJ2-1, is DTGVSQNPRHKITKRGQNVTFRCDPISEHNRLYWYRQTLGQGPEFLTYFQNEAQLEKSRLLSDRFSAERPKGSFSTLEIQRTEQGDSAMYLCASSPPGRSYNEQFFGPGTRLTVL.

This clonotype has ten or more counts. The gene calls are TRBV30 and TRBJ1-1, with D perhaps TRBD1 (6 bases). The germline gives CDR1 GTSNPN, CDR2 SVGIG (reference sequence). This CDR3 contains 13 residues. V was cut by 0 bases and J by 10 bases, with 15 bases left in between. CDR3 loop: CAWSVRDTPRAFF. Written as DNA, the CDR3 is TGTGCCTGGAGTGTAAGGGACACACCTCGAGCTTTCTTT.

Points on this clonotype: This may be a read error: a much more frequent sequence differs by one nucleotide. This chain connects TRBV12-3 or TRBV12-4 to TRBJ2-3; D gene ambiguous. This CDR3 is 13 amino acids long. Here the CDR3 reads CASSEPTLDTRYF. The CDR3 nucleotides read TGTGCCAGCAGTGAACCAACCCTGGATACGCGGTATTTT.

This clonotype was seen repeatedly, ten times or more. The chain combines TRBV2 with TRBJ2-5, with 7 bases fitting TRBD2. The germline V gene encodes CDR1 SNHLY and CDR2 FYNNEI. This CDR3 contains 17 residues. Unmatched junction bases numbered 15, after V lost 4 bases and J lost 4 bases. CDR3 sequence: CASSALKLAYHGETQYF. The CDR3 coding sequence is TGTGCCAGCAGTGCTTTAAAACTAGCGTACCACGGAGAGACCCAGTACTTC.

This clonotype has ten or more counts. The rearrangement joins TRBV6-5 to TRBJ2-7; TRBD2 agrees at 7 bases. The CDR3 has 15 amino acids. V was pared by 2 bases and J by 1 base, with 5 bases of the junction left unmatched. Germline values: CDR1 MNHEY, CDR2 SVGAGI. In DNA form, the CDR3 reads TGTGCCAGCAGTTACGTGGCTAGCGGATCCTACGAGCAGTACTTC. Translating gives CASSYVASGSYEQYF.

With regard to this clonotype: This may be a read error, as it is one base from a much larger clone. The J gene is TRBJ1-2, the V gene TRBV2; D call uncertain. The CDR3 totals 12 residues. From germline, CDR1 is SNHLY and CDR2 FYNNEI. Here the CDR3 DNA reads TGTGGCAGCAGTGAAAAGGTCTATGACTACACCTTC. As protein: CGSSEKVYDYTF.

The V gene is TRBV5-1, the J gene TRBJ2-2, with TRBD1 matching over 8 bases. This CDR3 spans 17 amino acids. Germline assignment: CDR1 SGHRS and CDR2 YFSETQ. The V gene end was trimmed by 0 bases and the J gene end by 4 bases; junction bases not matched to a gene: 8. The CDR3 spells CASSLVAGTGTTGELFF. The CDR3 nucleotides read TGCGCCAGCAGCTTGGTTGCTGGGACAGGTACCACCGGGGAGCTGTTTTTT.

This clonotype was seen ten or more times. V is TRBV11-2 and J is TRBJ1-3, with D uncertain. The CDR3 has 16 amino acids. Germline V gives CDR1 SGHAT, CDR2 FQNNGV. V was trimmed by 1 base and J by 0 bases, leaving 10 bases between them. This CDR3 is CASSLAVVRSGNTIYF. The CDR3 DNA sequence: TGTGCCAGCAGCTTAGCGGTGGTCCGCTCTGGAAACACCATATATTTT.

This clonotype showed up just a few times. The gene calls are TRBV4-1 and TRBJ2-5; 10 nucleotides match TRBD2. Germline assignment: CDR1 MGHRA and CDR2 YSYEKL. After removal of 1 base from V and 0 bases from J, the junction contained 2 bases not matched to a gene. CDR3 length: 16 residues. The CDR3 protein is CASSQGTSGNQETQYF. The CDR3 DNA is TGCGCCAGCAGCCAAGGGACTAGCGGTAACCAAGAGACCCAGTACTTC.

J is TRBJ2-3 and V is TRBV2, with D hard to call. CDR1 is SNHLY and CDR2 is FYNNEI in the germline V gene. Trimming stripped 1 base from V and 1 base from J, with 9 bases between. This CDR3 spans 15 amino acids. CDR3 bases: TGTGCCAGCAGTGAAGGGGGTAGAGGCACAGATACGCAGTATTTT. It specifies CASSEGGRGTDTQYF.

This clonotype was picked up many times. This rearrangement joins TRBV27 to TRBJ2-7; 8 bases are a match to TRBD1. Germline CDR1 and CDR2: MNHEY and SMNVEV (reference sequence). Trimming took 5 bases from V and 2 from J; bases not matched to a gene: 5. The length of the CDR3 is 14 residues. The CDR3 spells CASSPQGAAYEQYF. The CDR3 region has the DNA TGTGCCAGCAGTCCCCAGGGGGCCGCCTACGAGCAGTACTTC.